The clone carrying this TCR beta chain was found many times. The CDR3 loop spans 15 amino acids. With 6 bases removed from V and 0 bases from J, the gap between germline ends came to 14 bases. The data are from a study of patients with pleural tuberculosis. MiXCR was run by TCRdb on the reads, yielding one entry per CDR3 protein. The sample holds 29,000 or so distinct CDR3 sequences; over 15% are singletons and the top ten take under 4%. The specimen sequenced was peripheral blood. This chain links TRBV12-3 or TRBV12-4 with TRBJ1-1; no firm D call. The source of this sequence is a human donor with pleural tuberculosis. The CDR3 is CASSPGVGVNTEAFF. CDR3 DNA sequence: TGTGCCAGCAGCCCCGGGGTTGGGGTGAACACTGAAGCTTTCTTT.